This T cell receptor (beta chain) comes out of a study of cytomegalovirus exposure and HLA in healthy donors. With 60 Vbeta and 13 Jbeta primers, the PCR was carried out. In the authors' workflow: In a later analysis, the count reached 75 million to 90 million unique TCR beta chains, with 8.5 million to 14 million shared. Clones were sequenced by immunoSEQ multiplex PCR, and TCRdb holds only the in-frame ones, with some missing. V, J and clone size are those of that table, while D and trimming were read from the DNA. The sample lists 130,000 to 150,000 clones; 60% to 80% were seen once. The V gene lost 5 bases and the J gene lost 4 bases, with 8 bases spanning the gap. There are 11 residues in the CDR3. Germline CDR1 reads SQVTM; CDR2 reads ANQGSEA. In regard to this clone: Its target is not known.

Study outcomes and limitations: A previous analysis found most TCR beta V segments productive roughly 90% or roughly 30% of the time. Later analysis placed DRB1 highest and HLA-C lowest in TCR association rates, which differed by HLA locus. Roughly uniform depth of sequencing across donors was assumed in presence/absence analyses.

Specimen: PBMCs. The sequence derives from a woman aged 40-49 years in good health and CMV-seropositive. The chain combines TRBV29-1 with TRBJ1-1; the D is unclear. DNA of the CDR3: TGCAGCGTTCGGGGTACCACTGAAGCTTTCTTT. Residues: CSVRGTTEAFF.